A selection of T cell receptor beta chains follows, all from one sample in a study of blood T cell repertoires in COVID-19. Profiling relied on immunoSEQ multiplex PCR, and the TCRdb table lists in-frame clones only, not all of them. The sample yields 250,000 or so clones, more than 65% seen once. What was sequenced was PBMCs or T cells enriched from blood (not recorded which). These receptor sequences come from a man aged 45-65 years who had recovered from COVID-19. Each CDR3 is given with its conserved first and last residue. The D gene is left open where the match is weak. Clone size is not always given. Where it is, it says once, few, many or a class for expanded clones.

NA	few	TRBV7-9	TRBJ1-1	TGTGCCAGCAGCCCCCGACTTCACGGGTCTGAAGCTTTCTTT	CASSPRLHGSEAFF
NA	NA	TRBV24-1	TRBJ1-2	TGTGCCACCAGTGATTTGCCAGGGATCGGTGGCTACACCTTC	CATSDLPGIGGYTF
TRBD1	NA	TRBV4-3	TRBJ1-2	TGCGCCAGCAGCCAAGGGAAAACAGGGGAAATCCATGGCTACACCTTC	CASSQGKTGEIHGYTF
TRBD1	NA	TRBV5-6	TRBJ1-4	TGTGCCAGCAGCCAGGACAGGGACGGGAAACTGTTTTTT	CASSQDRDGKLFF
NA	NA	TRBV28	TRBJ2-7	TGTGCCAGCAGTTTAGCAGGTAACTACGAGCAGTACTTC	CASSLAGNYEQYF
TRBD1	NA	TRBV29-1	TRBJ1-4	TGCAGCGTCGACAGGGGACTCGGAGGGCTTTTTTTT	CSVDRGLGGLFF
TRBD2	many	TRBV5-4	TRBJ2-5	TGTGCCAGCAGCCTTGGGGCCGGCGGGGGGCAAGAGACCCAGTACTTC	CASSLGAGGGQETQYF
TRBD2	NA	TRBV6-2/TRBV6-3	TRBJ2-1	TGTGCCAGCAGTTACAAGGTTGGGACTAGCTCCTACAATGAGCAGTTCTTC	CASSYKVGTSSYNEQFF
TRBD1	NA	TRBV29-1	TRBJ2-1	TGCAGCGTTTCCTCCGGGACAGGGGCCAATGAGCAGTTCTTC	CSVSSGTGANEQFF
NA	NA	TRBV7-3	TRBJ1-1	TGTGCCAGCAGCTTAAGGGGGGAGACTGAAGCTTTCTTT	CASSLRGETEAFF
TRBD2	once	TRBV10-3	TRBJ2-2	TGTGCCATCAGTGAGAGCGGGACTAGCGAAAACACCGGGGAGCTGTTTTTT	CAISESGTSENTGELFF
NA	NA	TRBV6-5	TRBJ2-2	TGTGCCAGCAGCCTACACGGGGTGCGGTCCGGGGAGCTGTTTTTT	CASSLHGVRSGELFF
NA	few	TRBV15	TRBJ2-2	TGTGCCACCGAGGCGGGCAACACCGGGGAGCTGTTTTTT	CATEAGNTGELFF
NA	few	TRBV28	TRBJ1-3	TGTGCCAGTTGTTTAAAGAGGGAGGCAGGAAACACCATATATTTT	CASCLKREAGNTIYF
TRBD1	NA	TRBV30	TRBJ1-2	TGTGCCTGGAGTGGGGACAGGGAAAATGGCTACACCTTC	CAWSGDRENGYTF
NA	NA	TRBV30	TRBJ1-4	TGTGCCTGGAGCAGGGATAATGAAAAACTGTTTTTT	CAWSRDNEKLFF
NA	NA	TRBV5-1	TRBJ2-3	TGCGCCAGCAGACCTTCCCTCGCGGGACCTAGCACAGATACGCAGTATTTT	CASRPSLAGPSTDTQYF
NA	once	TRBV7-9	TRBJ1-1	TGTGCCAGCAGCTTTCATCTGAACACTGAAGCTTTCTTT	CASSFHLNTEAFF
TRBD2	NA	TRBV19	TRBJ2-5	TGTGCCAGTAGTATTGTGCCAGCGGGAGGTCGTGAGACCCAGTACTTC	CASSIVPAGGRETQYF
TRBD1	NA	TRBV5-1	TRBJ1-6	TGCGCCAGCAGCCCGGAGGGGACAGGGAACTCACCCCTCCACTTT	CASSPEGTGNSPLHF
NA	NA	TRBV7-2	TRBJ1-1	TGTGCCAGCAGCTTAGGTAGGGGTATGAACACTGAAGCTTTCTTT	CASSLGRGMNTEAFF
NA	few	TRBV18	TRBJ2-1	TGTGCCAGCTCACCCCCCGGAGGGTCTCTGAGGAATGAGCAGTTCTTC	CASSPPGGSLRNEQFF
TRBD1	NA	TRBV19	TRBJ1-5	TGTGCCAGTAGTATGGGTCGGCAGGGGGTGCAGCCCCAGCATTTT	CASSMGRQGVQPQHF
NA	NA	TRBV7-9	TRBJ1-1	TGTGCCAGCAGCCCCCCCCGGGAACGGACTGAAGCTTTCTTT	CASSPPRERTEAFF
TRBD1	NA	TRBV6-2/TRBV6-3	TRBJ2-2	TGTGCCAGCAGCCCGGGACAGGGGGCCCGGGAGCTGTTTTTT	CASSPGQGARELFF
NA	NA	TRBV5-1	TRBJ2-7	TGCGCCAGCAGCCCTCCGGGAGCCTACGAGCAGTACTTC	CASSPPGAYEQYF
NA	NA	TRBV27	TRBJ1-2	TGTGCCAGCAGCCCAACAGGGCCGTACGGCTACACCTTC	CASSPTGPYGYTF
TRBD2	NA	TRBV7-8	TRBJ2-1	TGTGCCAGCAGCTCGACGACTAGCGGGAGGGCCAATGAGCAGTTCTTC	CASSSTTSGRANEQFF
NA	NA	TRBV7-3	TRBJ2-5	TGTGCCAGCAGCTTATTCGGGGCGGGGCAAACCTACCAAGAGACCCAGTACTTC	CASSLFGAGQTYQETQYF
TRBD1	NA	TRBV19	TRBJ1-5	TGTGCCAGTAGTATGGGGACAGCAACCGGCCAGCCCCAGCATTTT	CASSMGTATGQPQHF
TRBD2	NA	TRBV7-6	TRBJ2-2	TGTGCCAGTCAACTTACCCAGACTAGCGGGGGGCGGAACACCGGGGAGCTGTTTTTT	CASQLTQTSGGRNTGELFF
TRBD1	NA	TRBV7-6	TRBJ1-6	TGTGCCAGCAGCGGGGACAGGGAAAATTCACCCCTCCACTTT	CASSGDRENSPLHF
NA	once	TRBV11-2	TRBJ1-1	TGTGCCAGCAGCTCGGACAGACTGAACACTGAAGCTTTCTTT	CASSSDRLNTEAFF
TRBD2	NA	TRBV3-1/TRBV3-2	TRBJ2-5	TGTGCCAGCAGCCAAGATTACAGCGGGGGGGCCGGAGAGACCCAGTACTTC	CASSQDYSGGAGETQYF
NA	NA	TRBV25-1	TRBJ2-7	TGTGCCAGCAGTGAAGGCGGGCACTACGAGCAGTACTTC	CASSEGGHYEQYF
TRBD1	NA	TRBV5-1	TRBJ1-1	TGCGCCAGCAGCTCTGACAGGGGGTTCACTGAAGCTTTCTTT	CASSSDRGFTEAFF
NA	NA	TRBV6-5	TRBJ1-2	TGTGCCGCAATTGGAGGGGGCTACACCTTC	CAAIGGGYTF
NA	NA	TRBV25-1	TRBJ1-1	TGTGCCAGCAGCCTTTCACAGGGCTATGAAGCTTTCTTT	CASSLSQGYEAFF
NA	NA	TRBV10-1	TRBJ2-2	TGCGCCAGCAGTGGGCCCCGGAGGGAAAGCGGGGAGCTGTTTTTT	CASSGPRRESGELFF
TRBD1	NA	TRBV7-2	TRBJ1-1	TGTGCCAGCAGCCCGAGGACAGGGCGGACTGAAGCTTTCTTT	CASSPRTGRTEAFF
NA	NA	TRBV12-3/TRBV12-4	TRBJ2-7	TGTGCCAGCAGTTTGGGGGGTTTCGGCGAGCAGTACTTC	CASSLGGFGEQYF
TRBD1	NA	TRBV27	TRBJ1-1	TGTGCCAGCAGTTTGGGCAGGGGGCCCTATTACACTGAAGCTTTCTTT	CASSLGRGPYYTEAFF
NA	NA	TRBV11-1	TRBJ2-3	TGTGCCAGCAGCCCCATGCAGGGTCCCGCGCAGTATTTT	CASSPMQGPAQYF
NA	NA	TRBV4-1	TRBJ2-7	TGCGCCAGCAGCCAAGGGGGGCTCCCCTACGAGCAGTACTTC	CASSQGGLPYEQYF
NA	NA	TRBV18	TRBJ2-3	TGTGCCAGCTCACCATACCGGATGGGGCCGGCGGGGCACACAGATACGCAGTATTTT	CASSPYRMGPAGHTDTQYF
NA	NA	TRBV10-3	TRBJ2-2	TGTGCCATCAGTTTAAGCGGCGGGGAGCTGTTTTTT	CAISLSGGELFF
TRBD1	NA	TRBV6-5	TRBJ2-7	TGTGCCAGCACCGCAGGGGGCTCCTACGAGCAGTACTTC	CASTAGGSYEQYF
NA	NA	TRBV6-4	TRBJ1-2	TGTGCCAGCAGTGGCCCCGGACAGCTCTACACCTTC	CASSGPGQLYTF
TRBD1	NA	TRBV7-9	TRBJ1-5	TGTGCCAGCTCTGCCCATGGTGGGAGGGGACAGGGCCAGCCCCAGCATTTT	CASSAHGGRGQGQPQHF
TRBD2	NA	TRBV9	TRBJ2-3	TGTGCCAGCAGCGTAAGACTAGCGGGAGCAGATACGCAGTATTTT	CASSVRLAGADTQYF
NA	NA	TRBV7-8	TRBJ2-3	TGTGCCAGCAGCCCATCGGTGAAAGATACGCAGTATTTT	CASSPSVKDTQYF